The 3 T cell receptor beta chains below were found in one sample sequenced in a study of control samples from healthy donors and cancer patients. Clones were sequenced by immunoSEQ multiplex PCR, and TCRdb holds only the in-frame ones, with some missing. The sample has fewer than 250,000 clones; roughly nine tenths are singletons. The sample comprised blood. Receptors were obtained from a man aged 25 to 40 in good health.

This sequence joins TRBV30 and TRBJ1-2; D is uncertain. The germline V gene has CDR1 GTSNPN and CDR2 SVGIG (reference sequence). Trimming removed 3 bases at V and 3 bases at J, with 8 bases between. The CDR3 contains 12 residues. DNA of the CDR3: TGTGCCTGGAGCAGAGGTCACTATGGCTACACCTTC. Amino acids: CAWSRGHYGYTF.

The chain carries TRBV7-8 and TRBJ1-5, with TRBD1 as a possible D gene (5 bases). Germline V gene data show CDR1 as SGHVS and CDR2 as FQNEAQ. V gave up 5 bases and J gave up 3 bases, with 14 bases separating them. The CDR3 is 15 residues long. In nucleotides, the CDR3 is TGTGCCAGCAGCGAAAAGGGGTCGGCCAATCAGCCCCAGCATTTT. It is translated as CASSEKGSANQPQHF.

This chain joins TRBV12-3 or TRBV12-4 and TRBJ2-6; TRBD2 matches 8 bases. With 6 bases clipped from V and 12 bases from J, the junction kept 7 bases outside the gene matches. This CDR3 is 13 amino acids long. The CDR3: CASSRGGAGVLTF. The CDR3 DNA reads as TGTGCCAGCAGCCGGGGGGGTGCCGGCGTCCTGACTTTC.